This passage covers 22 T cell receptor beta chains from one sample sequenced in a study of T-cell memory formation after mild COVID-19. One entry per CDR3 protein results from TCRdb running MiXCR on the 5' RACE reads. The repertoire consists of 300,000 to 400,000 distinct CDR3 sequences, with 28% occurring once and the leading ten covering approximately 13%. The sequenced sample consisted of PBMCs or a T cell subset sorted from them (not recorded which). The receptors here all came from an adult woman who had mild COVID-19 (a few samples of this study predate the infection). Cell type and time point are not known.

This clonotype was observed a handful of times. The chain is built from TRBV5-1 and TRBJ2-1; 8 bases map to TRBD1. Germline V CDR1 and CDR2: SGHRS, YFSETQ. V was clipped by 4 bases and J by 6 bases; unmatched bases: 6. CDR3 length equals 14 residues. Written as DNA, the CDR3 is TGCGCCAGCAGCGGACAGGGTTGGGTCAATGAGCAGTTCTTC. Translating it yields CASSGQGWVNEQFF. The full variable domain, its missing parts supplied by reference TRBV5-1 and TRBJ2-1, is KAGVTQTPRYLIKTRGQQVTLSCSPISGHRSVSWYQQTPGQGLQFLFEYFSETQRNKGNFPGRFSGRQFSNSRSEMNVSTLELGDSALYLCASSGQGWVNEQFFGPGTRLTVL.

The V call is TRBV29-1, the J call TRBJ2-5; 9 nucleotides align to TRBD1. The CDR3 totals 15 residues. The V and J ends lost 4 bases and 5 bases, in that order; junction bases with no gene match: 11. Germline values: CDR1 SQVTM, CDR2 ANQGSEA. Written as DNA, the CDR3 is TGCAGCGTTGCTCCCCGGACAGGGGTTTCGGAGACCCAGTACTTC. Translating it yields CSVAPRTGVSETQYF.

This clonotype occurred a few times. The V call is TRBV7-9, the J call TRBJ1-1; the D gene is possibly TRBD1 (5 bases). The germline gives CDR1 SEHNR, CDR2 FQNEAQ (reference sequence). This CDR3 contains 13 residues. V was shortened by 4 bases and J by 5 bases, with 11 bases between the two germline ends. As DNA, the CDR3 is TGTGCCAGCAGCTCCTCAGGGAGAACTGAAGCTTTCTTT. This gives the protein CASSSSGRTEAFF.

The chain couples TRBV2 to TRBJ2-3; D possibly matches TRBD1 or TRBD2 (5 bases each). The V gene lost 4 bases and the J gene lost 2 bases, with 16 bases spanning the gap. The CDR3 is 16 residues long. Germline assignment: CDR1 SNHLY and CDR2 FYNNEI. Here the CDR3 reads CASSGGTGHSTDTQYF. As DNA, the CDR3 is TGTGCCAGCAGTGGGGGGACGGGCCACTCCACAGATACGCAGTATTTT.

Only a few counts were recorded for this clonotype. The rearrangement joins TRBV29-1 to TRBJ2-1; no definite D call. Trimming took off 4 bases at V and 0 bases at J, with 10 bases between the two ends. Germline loops: CDR1 SQVTM, CDR2 ANQGSEA. The CDR3 runs 14 residues. This CDR3 reads CSVAGRSSYNEQFF. The CDR3 DNA sequence: TGCAGCGTTGCGGGCAGAAGCTCCTACAATGAGCAGTTCTTC.

The chain recombines TRBV4-3 with TRBJ2-5, with 8 bases identical to TRBD2. The germline V gene has CDR1 LGHNA and CDR2 YSLEER. This CDR3 spans 14 amino acids. With V trimmed by 5 bases and J by 4 bases, 6 bases remained unmatched. CDR3 in amino acids: CASSTSGRLETQYF. Here the CDR3 DNA reads TGCGCCAGCAGCACCAGCGGGAGATTAGAGACCCAGTACTTC.

This chain uses TRBV6-1 with TRBJ2-5, with D possibly being TRBD1 (5 bases). Germline V gene lookup returns CDR1 MNHNS and CDR2 SASEGT. V lost 8 bases and J lost 3, with 13 bases in between. The CDR3 has 13 residues. CDR3 sequence: CASGVRAKETQYF. Here the CDR3 DNA reads TGTGCCAGCGGCGTCAGGGCTAAAGAGACCCAGTACTTC.

The chain employs TRBV9 and TRBJ2-7, with D possibly being TRBD1 (6 bases). V was trimmed by 3 bases and J by 6 bases, leaving 13 bases between them. CDR1 SGDLS and CDR2 YYNGEE come from the germline V gene. The CDR3 extends over 13 amino acids. The CDR3 loop reads CASSAGAGVEQYF. The DNA for the CDR3 is TGTGCCAGCAGCGCCGGAGCAGGGGTCGAGCAGTACTTC.

This clonotype was found a few times. The chain is built from TRBV5-8 and TRBJ2-7; 12 bases are a match to TRBD2. Germline assignment: CDR1 SGHTS and CDR2 YDEGEE. This CDR3 region has 14 residues. Losses at the gene ends were 1 base for V and 7 bases for J; bases not matched to a gene: 3. The CDR3 DNA sequence: TGTGCCAGCAGCTTGACTAGCGGGAGGCGGGAGCAGTACTTC. Translating gives CASSLTSGRREQYF.

The chain recombines TRBV27 with TRBJ2-3, with 12 bases lining up with TRBD2. The CDR3 runs 15 residues. With 5 bases clipped from V and 4 bases from J, the junction kept 4 bases outside the gene matches. The germline V gene has CDR1 MNHEY and CDR2 SMNVEV (reference sequence). CDR3 sequence: CASSTPSGGADTQYF. CDR3 sequence (DNA): TGTGCCAGCAGTACCCCTAGCGGGGGGGCAGATACGCAGTATTTT.

This clonotype was found a few times. The chain has TRBV5-1 and TRBJ2-3; D is undetermined. V gave up 1 base and J gave up 6 bases, with 6 bases separating them. This CDR3 comprises 12 residues. The V gene's germline CDR1 is SGHRS and CDR2 YFSETQ. Here the CDR3 reads CASSLISDTQYF. The CDR3 region has the DNA TGCGCCAGCAGCTTGATTTCGGATACGCAGTATTTT.

This chain uses TRBV25-1 with TRBJ2-5, with D perhaps matching TRBD1 (5 bases). V lost 6 bases, J lost 2 bases, and 13 bases lay in between. The CDR3 covers 14 residues. Looked up from germline, CDR1 is MGHDK and CDR2 is SYGVNS. For the CDR3, the DNA is TGTGCCAGCAGGGGGCTCAACGATCAAGAGACCCAGTACTTC. Its protein product is CASRGLNDQETQYF.

This chain joins TRBV28 and TRBJ2-7; D is uncertain. CDR1 and CDR2 (germline): MDHEN, SYDVKM. V lost 3 bases and J 4 bases, leaving 13 bases between the germline ends. There are 14 residues in the CDR3. The CDR3 coding sequence is TGTGCCAGCAGTTTGTCAGTCCTTGATTACGAGCAGTACTTC. Protein sequence: CASSLSVLDYEQYF.

This clonotype was found a few times. The rearrangement links TRBV10-2 to TRBJ2-5; D ambiguous. The germline gives CDR1 WSHSY, CDR2 SAAADI. V shed 7 bases and J shed 2 bases, with 11 bases lying between them. The CDR3 length is 13 residues. The CDR3 nucleotides are TGCGCCAGCAAGTTGGGCGTTCAAGAGACCCAGTACTTC. Translated, it gives CASKLGVQETQYF.

This rearrangement joins TRBV29-1 to TRBJ1-4; 7 nucleotides match TRBD1. The ends lost 5 bases at V and 5 bases at J; junction bases unmatched: 5. Germline CDR1 and CDR2: SQVTM and ANQGSEA. The CDR3 is made up of 13 amino acids. CDR3 region: CSVSTGANEKLFF. The CDR3 DNA sequence: TGCAGCGTTTCAACAGGGGCGAATGAAAAACTGTTTTTT.

The chain employs TRBV20-1 and TRBJ1-1, with D perhaps matching TRBD1 (6 bases). CDR1 DFQATT and CDR2 SNEGSKA come from the germline V gene (reference sequence). The germline V and J ends were trimmed by 6 bases and 1 base, with 15 bases remaining between them. The CDR3 is 14 residues long. The CDR3 protein is CSATPQGANTEAFF. The CDR3 bases are TGCAGTGCAACTCCACAGGGAGCGAACACTGAAGCTTTCTTT.

This clonotype turned up a few times. The chain joins TRBV6-5 to TRBJ2-7, with 8 positions matching TRBD2. In germline, CDR1 is MNHEY, CDR2 SVGAGI. The CDR3 is 12 residues long. The trim removed 11 bases at V and 5 bases at J, leaving 8 bases unmatched. CDR3 sequence: CASGTRGNEQYF. The CDR3 nucleotides are TGTGCCTCTGGGACTAGGGGTAACGAGCAGTACTTC.

The chain couples TRBV20-1 to TRBJ1-1; maybe TRBD1 (6 bases). The CDR3 loop spans 14 amino acids. With 6 bases removed from V and 0 bases from J, the gap between germline ends came to 14 bases. CDR1 DFQATT and CDR2 SNEGSKA come from the germline V gene (reference sequence). CDR3 in amino acids: CSALAGHLNTEAFF. The CDR3 DNA is TGCAGTGCCTTAGCGGGACACCTGAACACTGAAGCTTTCTTT.

The chain is built from TRBV20-1 and TRBJ2-7; D is possibly TRBD2 (6 bases). V gave up 3 bases and J gave up 7 bases, with 19 bases separating them. Germline V lookup: CDR1 DFQATT, CDR2 SNEGSKA (reference sequence). The CDR3 has 14 amino acids. CDR3 nucleotides: TGCAGTGCTAGGCCGACCGGGACTGGCGGTGAGCAGTACTTC. This gives the protein CSARPTGTGGEQYF.

This clonotype was recorded at least ten times. This chain connects TRBV18 to TRBJ2-2; 7 bases map to TRBD1. Germline V CDR1 and CDR2: KGHSH, LQKENI. There are 15 residues in the CDR3. Trimming removed 3 bases from V and 6 bases from J; junction bases left unmatched: 7. CDR3 amino acids: CASSPGTGVPGELFF. CDR3 sequence (DNA): TGTGCCAGCTCACCCGGAACAGGGGTGCCCGGGGAGCTGTTTTTT.

V gene TRBV15 combines with J gene TRBJ2-7; D is perhaps TRBD1 or TRBD2 (6 bases each). Trimming took off 0 bases at V and 5 bases at J, with 17 bases between the two ends. CDR1 is LNHNV, CDR2 YYDKDF, per germline (reference sequence). The CDR3 loop spans 16 amino acids. CDR3 sequence (DNA): TGTGCCACCAGCAGAGAATCTTGGGGGGCTGGGGACGAGCAGTACTTC. Its protein is CATSRESWGAGDEQYF.

The chain combines TRBV5-6 with TRBJ2-5, with D maybe TRBD2 (6 bases). This CDR3 comprises 15 residues. Germline CDR1 SGHDT, CDR2 YYEEEE. The V end was cut by 0 bases, the J end by 2 bases, with 11 bases between. CDR3 residues: CASSLVGGTQETQYF. CDR3 coding DNA: TGTGCCAGCAGCTTGGTGGGGGGAACTCAAGAGACCCAGTACTTC.